This T cell receptor (beta chain) is from a study of shared clonotypes between healthy human individuals. In the naive CD8 group, cells lacked CD45RO and were positively selected for CCR7, so terminally differentiated effector memory CD45RA+ cells were left out. This CDR3 comprises 15 residues. CDR1 is SGHRS and CDR2 is YFSETQ in the germline V gene. J was trimmed by 6 bases and V by 3 bases; bases with no gene match: 9. Profiled with immunoSEQ multiplex PCR; TCRdb holds only in-frame clones, not every one. Seen here are about 610,000 clones, approximately 96% observed once, and the top ten hold about 0.11%.

The source is a woman in her thirties in good health. The chain joins TRBV5-1 to TRBJ2-3, with TRBD2 identical over 8 bases. Material: naive CD8+ T cells sorted from blood. The CDR3, as DNA: TGCGCCAGCAGCTCCGGTTCTATAGCGGGGGATACGCAGTATTTT. The encoded protein is CASSSGSIAGDTQYF.